These 30 T cell receptor beta chains originate from one sample sequenced in a study of beta chain features in type 1 diabetes. As every portion of the isolated RNA was reverse transcribed, the sequencing read expressed TCRB transcripts. The assay was immunoSEQ multiplex PCR, and TCRdb's table has in-frame clones only and misses some. The sample includes fewer than 500,000 clones, approximately 15% seen only once; the top ten take less than 0.04%. Sequenced sample: naive CD4+ T cells from blood. The receptors derive from a man in his thirties or forties in good health.

The gene calls are TRBV18 and TRBJ1-5; D unclear. The CDR3 spans 16 residues. The germline V gene encodes CDR1 KGHSH and CDR2 LQKENI. Trimming removed 4 bases at V and 1 base at J, with 14 bases between. The CDR3, as DNA: TGTGCCAGCTCACTTCTTCCACCGGAAAGCAATCAGCCCCAGCATTTT. Translating it yields CASSLLPPESNQPQHF.

As DNA, the CDR3 is TGTGCCAGCAGTGCCCACAGGGGGCAGACTAGCGAGCAGTACTTC. It is translated as CASSAHRGQTSEQYF. This chain links TRBV27 with TRBJ2-7, with 9 bases aligning to TRBD1. V lost 5 bases, J lost 6 bases, and 11 bases stayed unmatched. The CDR3 extends over 15 amino acids. Germline V CDR1 and CDR2: MNHEY, SMNVEV (reference sequence).

This chain uses TRBV7-9 with TRBJ1-1; TRBD1 might be the D (6 bases). The CDR3 length is 18 residues. CDR1 and CDR2 (germline): SEHNR, FQNEAQ (reference sequence). V lost 6 bases and J 5 bases, leaving 28 bases between the germline ends. This CDR3 is CASRTGKGNPGTRTEAFF. CDR3 bases: TGTGCCAGCAGAACAGGGAAGGGGAATCCCGGAACGCGGACTGAAGCTTTCTTT.

In its sample, this clone was seen a few times. The V and J genes are TRBV7-2 and TRBJ2-7; possible D gene TRBD2, 6 bases. V dropped 3 bases and J dropped 5 bases, with 11 bases sitting between them. This CDR3 has 13 residues. Germline CDR1 and CDR2: SGHTA and FQGNSA. CDR3 sequence reads: CASSLSSGDEQYF. The CDR3 region has the DNA TGTGCCAGCAGCTTGTCGTCGGGGGACGAGCAGTACTTC.

The sample holds a few counts of this clone. J is TRBJ2-7 and V is TRBV19; unclear D gene. Trimming pared 6 bases from V and 1 base from J, leaving 10 bases between. CDR3 length: 13 residues. The germline V gene encodes CDR1 LNHDA and CDR2 SQIVND (reference sequence). CDR3 amino acids: CASSCSGSYEQYV. The CDR3 nucleotides read TGTGCCAGTAGCTGTTCGGGTTCCTACGAGCAGTACGTC.

This clone was seen more than once but under ten times. The chain links TRBV7-9 to TRBJ1-3; D gene uncertain. The germline V gene encodes CDR1 SEHNR and CDR2 FQNEAQ (reference sequence). V shed 0 bases and J shed 0 bases, with 0 bases lying between them. The CDR3 length is 13 residues. CDR3 in amino acids: CASSLASGNTIYF. The CDR3 DNA reads TGTGCCAGCAGCTTAGCCTCTGGAAACACCATATATTTT.

Concerning this clone itself: This could be a read error, since a much larger clone is one nucleotide away. The CDR3 sequence: CASSPTSRTDTQYF. Here the CDR3 DNA reads TGTGCCAGCAGCCCTACTAGCCGCACAGATACGCAGTATTTT. The rearrangement links TRBV6-6 to TRBJ2-3; TRBD2 is a possible D gene (6 bases). V was clipped by 6 bases and J by 1 base, with 11 bases between them. Germline CDR1 MNHNY, CDR2 SVGAGI (reference sequence). CDR3 length equals 14 residues.

This chain joins TRBV11-3 and TRBJ2-1; 13 bases agree with TRBD2. CDR1 SGHNT and CDR2 YENEEA come from the germline V gene. The CDR3 is 15 residues long. V shed 1 base, J shed 8 bases, and the junction held 2 bases outside the gene matches. CDR3 region: CASSLGLAGGYEQFF. CDR3 coding DNA: TGTGCCAGCAGCTTAGGACTAGCGGGAGGCTATGAGCAGTTCTTC.

The chain carries TRBV30 and TRBJ2-7, with D unclear. Trimming shortened V by 5 bases and J by 0 bases, and 17 bases separated the two germline ends. Germline V gene sequence: CDR1 GTSNPN, CDR2 SVGIG (reference sequence). CDR3 size: 15 residues. For the CDR3, the DNA is TGTGCCTGGTGTCGAGGACCGTTTTCCTCCTACGAGCAGTACGTC. This encodes CAWCRGPFSSYEQYV.

This clone was observed a handful of times. J is TRBJ2-5 and V is TRBV29-1; TRBD1 is a possible D gene (7 bases). Trimming shortened V by 5 bases and J by 5 bases, and 18 bases separated the two germline ends. The CDR3 is 14 residues long. The germline gives CDR1 SQVTM, CDR2 ANQGSEA. CDR3 DNA: TGCAGCGTTCCGCCTCGACAGGGAGGTGAGACCCAGTACTTC. This encodes CSVPPRQGGETQYF.

The rearrangement uses TRBV9 and TRBJ2-2, with TRBD2 matching over 11 bases. Looked up from germline, CDR1 is SGDLS and CDR2 is YYNGEE. CDR3 length: 18 amino acids. The V segment lost 0 bases and the J segment 0 bases; nucleotides outside the gene matches: 4. Written as DNA, the CDR3 is TGTGCCAGCAGCGTAGAACTAGCGGGAGTCTCGAACACCGGGGAGCTGTTTTTT. It is translated as CASSVELAGVSNTGELFF.

This clone was recorded a few times. The chain joins TRBV13 to TRBJ2-4; 10 bases align to TRBD1. Unmatched junction bases numbered 4, after V lost 3 bases and J lost 8 bases. Germline V gene sequence: CDR1 PRHDT, CDR2 FYEKMQ (reference sequence). The CDR3 runs 14 residues. CDR3 amino acids: CASSFRTGGDIQYF. The CDR3 coding sequence is TGTGCCAGCAGCTTTAGGACAGGGGGAGACATTCAGTACTTC.

V usage is TRBV29-1 and J usage is TRBJ2-5; D might be TRBD1 or TRBD2, each matching 5 bases. Trimming took 4 bases from V and 7 from J, leaving 16 bases between them. The length of the CDR3 is 13 residues. Germline assignment: CDR1 SQVTM and CDR2 ANQGSEA. The CDR3 protein is CSVVGPGHGTQYF. CDR3 DNA: TGCAGCGTTGTGGGGCCGGGGCACGGGACCCAGTACTTC.

Ten or more counts support this clone. The J gene is TRBJ2-1, the V gene TRBV7-9; weak D call: TRBD1 (6 bases). The V end was cut by 5 bases, the J end by 2 bases, with 10 bases between. Per germline, CDR1 SEHNR and CDR2 FQNEAQ (reference sequence). The CDR3 totals 14 residues. The CDR3 DNA follows: TGTGCCAGCAGCAGCGGACAGCCCTACAATGAGCAGTTCTTC. This codes for CASSSGQPYNEQFF.

This clone was observed a handful of times. The J gene is TRBJ1-1, the V gene TRBV20-1; D is uncertain. The CDR3 length is 11 residues. The V end was cut by 4 bases, the J end by 3 bases, with 6 bases between. Germline V gives CDR1 DFQATT, CDR2 SNEGSKA (reference sequence). The CDR3 DNA reads as TGCAGTGCTAACAAGGACACTGAAGCTTTCTTT. This encodes CSANKDTEAFF.

This chain's CDR3 is CATSTRRNYGYTF. DNA of the CDR3: TGTGCCACCAGCACCAGGAGGAACTATGGCTACACCTTC. This chain links TRBV15 with TRBJ1-2; D is unresolved. The CDR3 has 13 amino acids. Germline CDR1 LNHNV, CDR2 YYDKDF (reference sequence). The V end lost 4 bases, the J end lost 2 bases, and 8 bases lay between the germline ends.

This clone has more than one count but fewer than ten. CDR3 sequence reads: CASSQRTCQETQYF. CDR3 nucleotides: TGCGCCAGCAGTCAGAGGACATGTCAGGAGACCCAGTACTTC. The chain carries TRBV23-1 and TRBJ2-5; D may be TRBD1 (5 bases). TRBV23-1 is an ORF for which the function is uncertain. The CDR3 covers 14 residues. Trimming shortened V by 3 bases and J by 5 bases, and 13 bases separated the two germline ends.

This clone was seen more than once but under ten times. This chain joins TRBV7-2 and TRBJ1-1, with D uncertain. V lost 2 bases to trimming and J lost 7 bases, with 11 bases between them. The CDR3 runs 13 residues. Germline CDR1 reads SGHTA; CDR2 reads FQGNSA. For the CDR3, the DNA is TGTGCCAGCAGCTTACTGCTAGGACGTGAAGCTTTCTTT. Its translation is CASSLLLGREAFF. Together with reference TRBV7-2 and TRBJ1-1, the CDR3 gives the full variable domain: GAGVSQSPSNKVTEKGKDVELRCDPISGHTALYWYRQSLGQGLEFLIYFQGNSAPDKSGLPSDRFSAERTGGSVSTLTIQRTQQEDSAVYLCASSLLLGREAFFGQGTRLTVV.

The CDR3 region has the DNA TGTGCCAGCAGCTTAAATTCACCCGGGGAGCTGTTTTTT. Its translation: CASSLNSPGELFF. V and J are TRBV7-9 and TRBJ2-2; D not certain. The V gene's germline CDR1 is SEHNR and CDR2 FQNEAQ (reference sequence). The CDR3 length is 13 residues. The germline V and J ends were trimmed by 2 bases and 6 bases, with 7 bases remaining between them.

V and J are TRBV11-3 and TRBJ2-1; D may be TRBD1 (5 bases). Germline V CDR1 and CDR2: SGHNT, YENEEA. The germline V and J ends were trimmed by 7 bases and 6 bases, with 10 bases remaining between them. There are 12 residues in the CDR3. DNA of the CDR3: TGTGCCAGCACCGTAACAGGCAATGAGCAGTTCTTC. This gives the protein CASTVTGNEQFF.

The rearrangement joins TRBV30 to TRBJ1-1; no clear D gene. CDR3 length: 13 residues. CDR1 is GTSNPN and CDR2 is SVGIG in the germline V gene (reference sequence). V was cut by 2 bases and J by 5 bases, with 12 bases left in between. The CDR3 DNA reads as TGTGCCTGGAGTCCCCAGACCGGGACTGAAGCTTTCTTT. It specifies CAWSPQTGTEAFF.

The chain recombines TRBV29-1 with TRBJ2-7, with D perhaps assigned TRBD1 or TRBD2 (5 bases each). The germline gives CDR1 SQVTM, CDR2 ANQGSEA. V lost 3 bases, J lost 6 bases, and 21 bases lay in between. The CDR3 is 15 residues long. The CDR3 nucleotides are TGCAGCGTTGAGGTGCGCGCAGGTCAGAGGGGCGAGCAGTACTTC. Its protein is CSVEVRAGQRGEQYF.

This chain uses TRBV27 with TRBJ2-7; weak D call: TRBD2 (6 bases). This CDR3 has 17 residues. Germline CDR1 MNHEY, CDR2 SMNVEV (reference sequence). Trimming removed 3 bases at V and 3 bases at J, with 21 bases between. CDR3 amino acids: CASSFRQTGLALYEQYF. The CDR3 nucleotides are TGTGCCAGCAGTTTTCGGCAAACGGGGCTAGCGCTCTACGAGCAGTACTTC.

The CDR3 sequence: CASADSGANVLTF. CDR3 DNA sequence: TGTGCTAGTGCGGATTCTGGGGCCAACGTCCTGACTTTC. The chain has TRBV12-5 and TRBJ2-6; D gene uncertain. Germline loops: CDR1 LGHNT, CDR2 FRNRAP. The CDR3 covers 13 residues. The V end was cut by 7 bases, the J end by 1 base, with 5 bases between. The full variable domain, with the rest looked up from reference TRBV12-5 and TRBJ2-6, is DARVTQTPRHKVTEMGQEVTMRCQPILGHNTVFWYRQTMMQGLELLAYFRNRAPLDDSGMPKDRFSAEMPDATLATLKIQPSEPRDSAVYFCASADSGANVLTFGAGSRLTVL.

The table lists this clone with a few counts. The chain recombines TRBV12-2 with TRBJ2-7; the table's TRBD2 call for D was not verified on the DNA. TRBV12-2 constitutes a pseudogene. CDR3 length equals 17 residues. This CDR3 is CASRVGLPVPRHYEQYV. The CDR3 nucleotides are TGTGCAAGTCGCGTAGGGCTACCCGTTCCTCGGCACTACGAGCAGTACGTC.

This clone was observed a handful of times. The chain is built from TRBV7-8 and TRBJ2-1, with 12 bases that match TRBD2. Per the germline V gene, CDR1 is SGHVS and CDR2 is FQNEAQ. This CDR3 comprises 19 residues. With V trimmed by 2 bases and J by 6 bases, 14 bases remained unmatched. Here the CDR3 DNA reads TGTGCCAGCAGCTTAAGACGCAGAATCGGACTAGCGGGGATCAATGAGCAGTTCTTC. The encoded protein is CASSLRRRIGLAGINEQFF.

The chain carries TRBV10-3 and TRBJ2-7, with 8 bases matching TRBD1. The CDR3 extends over 14 amino acids. Germline CDR1 and CDR2: ENHRY and SYGVKD. Trimming at V came to 4 bases and at J to 7 bases, leaving 9 bases not matched to a gene. CDR3 protein: CAISGFTGGREQYF. CDR3 DNA: TGTGCCATCAGTGGTTTCACAGGGGGTCGGGAGCAGTACTTC.

The table lists this clone with a few counts. The rearrangement uses TRBV27 and TRBJ2-7, with D perhaps assigned TRBD1 or TRBD2 (5 bases each). The CDR3 covers 15 residues. Trimming pared 4 bases from V and 0 bases from J, leaving 13 bases between. Germline assignment: CDR1 MNHEY and CDR2 SMNVEV (reference sequence). The CDR3 region is CASSSGTVSSYEQYF. The DNA of the CDR3 is TGTGCCAGCAGTTCCGGGACCGTAAGCTCCTACGAGCAGTACTTC.

This clone has a handful of counts. This chain links TRBV5-4 with TRBJ2-7; D gene uncertain. CDR3 length: 14 amino acids. Germline-derived CDR1 and CDR2 are SGHNT and YYREEE (reference sequence). Between the trimmed V and J ends, which lost 3 bases and 2 bases, there was a span of 12 bases. CDR3 residues: CASSSRAAPYEQYV. CDR3 coding DNA: TGTGCCAGCAGCTCCCGGGCGGCCCCCTACGAGCAGTACGTC.

V usage is TRBV20-1 and J usage is TRBJ2-5; D call uncertain. Trimming removed 3 bases at V and 4 bases at J, with 6 bases between. The CDR3 is 11 amino acids. Germline V gene data show CDR1 as DFQATT and CDR2 as SNEGSKA (reference sequence). CDR3 protein: CSASHGETQYF. CDR3 DNA sequence: TGCAGTGCTAGTCACGGAGAGACCCAGTACTTC.